This is a list of T cell receptor beta chains from one sample in a study of spatial heterogeneity in lung cancer. TCRdb independently ran MiXCR on the 5' RACE reads; one entry per CDR3 protein. This table has 15,000 to 20,000 distinct CDR3 sequences, about 7.5% appearing once. This material consisted of lung tumor tissue, taken at surgery. The receptors were gathered from a male donor with early-stage non-small cell lung cancer. CDR3s include the opening cysteine and the closing phenylalanine or tryptophan. D genes are given only for firm matches. Size is stated for part of the rows, as once, few or many counts, or as a class when the clone is expanded.

TRBV29-1	NA	NA	TRBJ1-2	CSVLDYGDNF	TGCAGCGTTTTGGACTATGGCGACAACTTC
TRBV27	many	TRBD2	TRBJ2-5	CASSYGGAETQYF	TGTGCCAGCAGTTACGGGGGGGCAGAGACCCAGTACTTC
TRBV4-3	NA	TRBD2	TRBJ2-5	CASSQWTSGDQETQYF	TGCGCCAGCAGCCAATGGACTAGCGGGGACCAAGAGACCCAGTACTTC
TRBV10-3	NA	NA	TRBJ2-3	CAISESTDTQYF	TGTGCCATCAGTGAGTCCACAGATACGCAGTATTTT
TRBV5-1	many	TRBD1	TRBJ2-3	CASSGTGGPNGAQYF	TGCGCCAGCAGCGGAACAGGGGGTCCCAATGGGGCGCAGTATTTT
TRBV7-2	many	TRBD1	TRBJ1-5	CASSLLTGGALNQPQHF	TGTGCCAGCAGCTTATTGACAGGGGGCGCGCTCAATCAGCCCCAGCATTTT
TRBV10-3	NA	NA	TRBJ1-2	CAISEGINYGYTF	TGTGCCATCAGTGAAGGCATTAACTATGGCTACACCTTC
TRBV30	NA	TRBD1	TRBJ2-5	CAWSRDRQETQYF	TGTGCCTGGAGTCGGGACAGGCAAGAGACCCAGTACTTC
TRBV30	many	NA	TRBJ1-1	CAWSGGPEAFF	TGTGCCTGGAGTGGCGGGCCTGAAGCTTTCTTT
TRBV6-2/TRBV6-3	many	TRBD1	TRBJ1-1	CASSSRTGGTEAFF	TGTGCCAGCAGTTCCCGGACAGGGGGAACTGAAGCTTTCTTT
TRBV2	few	NA	TRBJ1-6	CASSDDGGTYNSPLHF	TGTGCCAGCAGTGATGACGGGGGCACCTATAATTCACCCCTCCACTTT
TRBV7-9	NA	NA	TRBJ1-2	CASSLIQGYGYTF	TGTGCCAGCAGCTTAATACAGGGCTATGGCTACACCTTC
TRBV2	NA	NA	TRBJ2-5	CASSEGLGAGETQYF	TGTGCCAGCAGTGAAGGGCTCGGAGCAGGGGAGACCCAGTACTTC
TRBV5-6	many	TRBD2	TRBJ2-3	CASSPVSSGGTDTQYF	TGTGCCAGCAGCCCCGTTAGTAGCGGGGGTACAGATACGCAGTATTTT
TRBV5-1	many	NA	TRBJ1-5	CASSLEEGKQPQHF	TGCGCCAGCAGCTTGGAAGAGGGGAAACAGCCCCAGCATTTT
TRBV10-3	many	NA	TRBJ1-1	CAISNTREGAEAFF	TGTGCCATCAGTAACACCCGGGAGGGGGCTGAAGCTTTCTTT
TRBV20-1	NA	TRBD2	TRBJ2-7	CSARSVASGGALDEQYF	TGCAGTGCTAGATCGGTGGCTAGCGGGGGGGCCTTAGACGAGCAGTACTTC
TRBV29-1	many	TRBD2	TRBJ2-2	CSVQTGTSGTGELFF	TGCAGCGTTCAGACCGGGACTAGCGGAACCGGGGAGCTGTTTTTT
TRBV7-2	NA	NA	TRBJ1-2	CASSFSRMGGYTF	TGTGCCAGCAGCTTTAGTCGGATGGGTGGCTACACCTTC
TRBV7-9	NA	TRBD1	TRBJ1-1	CASRGDRGTTEAFF	TGTGCCAGCAGGGGGGACAGGGGTACCACTGAAGCTTTCTTT
TRBV10-3	few	NA	TRBJ2-5	CAIRDPPGETQYF	TGTGCCATCAGAGACCCCCCCGGAGAGACCCAGTACTTC
TRBV7-2	many	NA	TRBJ1-5	CASSLANNQPQHF	TGTGCCAGCAGCTTAGCGAACAATCAGCCCCAGCATTTT
TRBV29-1	NA	TRBD1	TRBJ1-2	CSVGTGDYGYTF	TGCAGCGTGGGGACAGGTGACTATGGCTACACCTTC
TRBV4-2	many	TRBD2	TRBJ2-7	CASSHEAGAAYEQYF	TGTGCCAGCAGCCACGAAGCGGGGGCCGCCTACGAGCAGTACTTC
TRBV12-3/TRBV12-4	NA	NA	TRBJ2-3	CASSFMDTQYF	TGTGCCAGCAGCTTCATGGATACGCAGTATTTT
TRBV6-6	few	NA	TRBJ2-1	CASSYSGTNNEQFF	TGTGCCAGCAGTTACTCGGGCACCAACAATGAGCAGTTCTTC
TRBV5-1	few	NA	TRBJ2-3	CASSTGQYTDTQYF	TGCGCCAGCAGCACCGGACAGTACACAGATACGCAGTATTTT
TRBV6-5	medium-sized	NA	TRBJ2-4	CASSAPLAKNIQYF	TGTGCCAGCAGTGCACCTCTGGCCAAAAACATTCAGTACTTC
TRBV9	NA	TRBD2	TRBJ2-1	CASSAGTSLYNEQFF	TGTGCCAGCAGCGCCGGGACTAGCCTTTACAATGAGCAGTTCTTC
TRBV12-3/TRBV12-4	many	NA	TRBJ2-1	CASSPLSGTPYNEQFF	TGTGCCAGCAGTCCCCTTAGCGGTACCCCCTACAATGAGCAGTTCTTC
TRBV5-4	many	NA	TRBJ2-7	CASSLAGRDEQYF	TGTGCCAGCAGCTTGGCAGGCAGGGACGAGCAGTACTTC
TRBV7-2	NA	TRBD2	TRBJ2-1	CASSFSGGEQFF	TGTGCCAGCAGCTTTAGCGGGGGTGAGCAGTTCTTC
TRBV7-8	few	NA	TRBJ2-3	CASSLDWGGTDTQYF	TGTGCCAGCAGCTTAGACTGGGGGGGCACAGATACGCAGTATTTT
TRBV7-2	many	TRBD2	TRBJ2-3	CASSLGGGAYDTQYF	TGTGCCAGCAGCTTAGGCGGGGGGGCCTACGATACGCAGTATTTT
TRBV20-1	many	TRBD2	TRBJ2-1	CGVAGGRNEQFF	TGCGGGGTAGCGGGGGGGCGCAATGAGCAGTTCTTC
TRBV7-2	many	NA	TRBJ1-5	CASSWQGNQPQHF	TGTGCCAGCAGCTGGCAGGGTAATCAGCCCCAGCATTTT
TRBV12-3/TRBV12-4	large	NA	TRBJ1-1	CASSFRLRGVNTEAFF	TGTGCCAGCAGTTTTCGGTTGAGGGGGGTAAACACTGAAGCTTTCTTT
TRBV12-3/TRBV12-4	NA	NA	TRBJ1-5	CASSAVGVNQPQHF	TGTGCCAGCAGTGCCGTAGGGGTCAATCAGCCCCAGCATTTT
TRBV29-1	many	TRBD1	TRBJ2-7	CSVRDRVDYEQYF	TGCAGCGTTCGGGACAGGGTCGACTACGAGCAGTACTTC
TRBV4-3	few	NA	TRBJ2-5	CASSQGDHETQYF	TGCGCCAGCAGCCAAGGGGACCACGAGACCCAGTACTTC
TRBV28	many	TRBD2	TRBJ2-3	CASSLSVSGRGTDTQYF	TGTGCCAGCAGTTTATCCGTTAGCGGGAGGGGCACAGATACGCAGTATTTT
TRBV13	few	NA	TRBJ1-1	CASSLDRHQNTEAFF	TGTGCCAGCAGCTTAGATAGACACCAGAACACTGAAGCTTTCTTT
TRBV20-1	NA	NA	TRBJ2-3	CSARIWISDTQYF	TGCAGTGCTAGAATTTGGATTTCAGATACGCAGTATTTT
TRBV29-1	many	TRBD2	TRBJ2-2	CSVEIAGANTGELFF	TGCAGCGTTGAGATAGCGGGAGCGAACACCGGGGAGCTGTTTTTT
TRBV28	NA	NA	TRBJ1-1	CASSPQTVLNTEAFF	TGTGCCAGCAGTCCTCAGACAGTTCTGAACACTGAAGCTTTCTTT
TRBV11-2	NA	NA	TRBJ2-6	CASSFLSSHSGANVLTF	TGTGCCAGCAGCTTCCTTAGTTCGCATTCTGGGGCCAACGTCCTGACTTTC
TRBV20-1	NA	NA	TRBJ1-1	CSARDQPGGEAFF	TGCAGTGCTAGAGATCAACCGGGGGGGGAAGCTTTCTTT
TRBV10-3	NA	NA	TRBJ1-1	CAISDLGTLNTEAFF	TGTGCCATCAGTGATCTCGGGACTCTGAACACTGAAGCTTTCTTT
TRBV6-1	many	NA	TRBJ1-2	CASSEDSGRRYTF	TGTGCCAGCAGTGAAGACTCTGGGAGGCGCTACACCTTC
TRBV28	many	NA	TRBJ2-7	CASSSGFYEQYF	TGTGCCAGCAGTTCAGGATTCTACGAGCAGTACTTC
TRBV7-9	few	TRBD2	TRBJ2-7	CASSRGGQASGEQYF	TGTGCCAGCAGTCGCGGGGGGCAGGCTTCGGGGGAGCAGTACTTC
TRBV20-1	many	NA	TRBJ2-7	CSAPPTGEYEQYF	TGCAGTGCCCCCCCTACGGGGGAGTACGAGCAGTACTTC
TRBV4-3	few	TRBD1	TRBJ2-3	CASSHGQGPTDTQYF	TGCGCCAGCAGCCACGGACAGGGCCCCACAGATACGCAGTATTTT
TRBV29-1	many	NA	TRBJ1-1	CSVVGTSITEAFF	TGCAGCGTCGTCGGGACTTCTATAACTGAAGCTTTCTTT
TRBV27	many	NA	TRBJ2-7	CASSLSSFGEQYF	TGTGCCAGCAGTTTATCGTCGTTCGGGGAGCAGTACTTC
TRBV15	few	TRBD2	TRBJ2-3	CATSLAGGRADTQYF	TGTGCCACCAGTCTAGCGGGGGGGCGTGCAGATACGCAGTATTTT
TRBV4-3	many	NA	TRBJ2-5	CASSQDRNTEETQYF	TGCGCCAGCAGCCAAGATCGGAACACAGAAGAGACCCAGTACTTC
TRBV6-2/TRBV6-3	NA	TRBD2	TRBJ2-1	CASSLGTSGGQFF	TGTGCCAGCAGTCTCGGGACTAGCGGGGGGCAGTTCTTC
TRBV5-6	many	NA	TRBJ1-2	CASSLARPIYGYTF	TGTGCCAGCAGCTTGGCCCGGCCTATCTATGGCTACACCTTC